The 6 T cell receptor beta chains listed next were all sequenced from one sample in a study of brain T cells in children with intractable seizures. Assay: immunoSEQ multiplex PCR; the TCRdb copy retains only in-frame clones and omits some. The repertoire holds about 110,000 clones, with 94% as singletons. This specimen was peripheral blood, taken at surgery. These receptors came from a boy under two years old with hemimegalencephaly and intractable seizures.

The V call is TRBV5-1, the J call TRBJ2-3, with a tentative D call TRBD1 (6 bases). The CDR3 has 14 amino acids. Germline V lookup: CDR1 SGHRS, CDR2 YFSETQ. V lost 5 bases and J lost 3, with 13 bases in between. The CDR3 DNA sequence: TGCGCCAGCAGTTGGTTACAGGGAACAGATACGCAGTATTTT. Translating it yields CASSWLQGTDTQYF.

The chain couples TRBV9 to TRBJ1-2; D is perhaps TRBD1 (6 bases). V dropped 4 bases and J dropped 10 bases, with 17 bases sitting between them. The CDR3 has 13 amino acids. The germline gives CDR1 SGDLS, CDR2 YYNGEE. The CDR3 DNA is TGTGCCAGCAGCCCAGACCCGACAGGCCACTACACCTTC. Translating it yields CASSPDPTGHYTF.

The chain links TRBV3-1 (or the pseudogene TRBV3-2) to TRBJ2-3; 15 positions match TRBD2. Trimming removed 4 bases from V and 0 bases from J; junction bases left unmatched: 5. The CDR3 has 18 residues. Germline assignment: CDR1 LGHDT and CDR2 YNNKEL (reference sequence). The CDR3 region has the DNA TGTGCCAGCAGCCCACGAGGACTAGCGGGAGGGAGCACAGATACGCAGTATTTT. Protein: CASSPRGLAGGSTDTQYF.

The chain is built from TRBV9 and TRBJ2-5; 7 nucleotides agree with TRBD2. The CDR3 totals 15 residues. V lost 4 bases to trimming and J lost 4 bases; unmatched junction nucleotides: 10. Germline values: CDR1 SGDLS, CDR2 YYNGEE. Written as DNA, the CDR3 is TGTGCCAGCAGCCATTTGGGAGGGACTATAGAGACCCAGTACTTC. Encoded protein: CASSHLGGTIETQYF.

The V call is TRBV5-1, the J call TRBJ2-3, with D unclear. V was shortened by 2 bases and J by 2 bases, with 9 bases between the two germline ends. Germline-derived CDR1 and CDR2 are SGHRS and YFSETQ. The CDR3 loop spans 14 amino acids. CDR3 sequence (DNA): TGCGCCAGCAGCTTATTTCCCGACACAGATACGCAGTATTTT. Amino acid sequence: CASSLFPDTDTQYF.

A single count supports this clone. The rearrangement uses TRBV29-1 and TRBJ2-5, with 14 bases aligning to TRBD2. J was trimmed by 5 bases and V by 3 bases; bases with no gene match: 11. The CDR3 is made up of 17 amino acids. Germline V gene lookup returns CDR1 SQVTM and CDR2 ANQGSEA. CDR3 coding DNA: TGCAGCGTTGAGGTACCGGGACTAGCGGGAGTCGGGGAGACCCAGTACTTC. This gives the protein CSVEVPGLAGVGETQYF.